The 27 T cell receptor beta chains below all came from one sample that was sequenced in a study of cytomegalovirus exposure and HLA in healthy donors. Repertoires were generated with immunoSEQ multiplex PCR, while TCRdb's copy carries only in-frame clones and drops some. The sample holds under 200,000 clones; roughly 91% are singletons and the top ten take more than 3.5%. Sequencing input: PBMCs. These receptors were collected from a man aged 18-30 years in good health and CMV-seropositive.

This clone was observed a few times. This chain links TRBV14 with TRBJ2-7; D might be TRBD1 (7 bases). The CDR3 contains 15 residues. Germline values: CDR1 SGHDN, CDR2 FVKESK. V shed 1 base and J shed 2 bases, with 12 bases lying between them. CDR3 DNA: TGTGCCAGCAGCCAAGTGGAGGGGGCGCCCTACGAGCAGTACTTC. As protein: CASSQVEGAPYEQYF.

This rearrangement joins TRBV18 to TRBJ2-7; 7 bases fit TRBD2. Per germline, CDR1 KGHSH and CDR2 LQKENI. The CDR3 is 15 amino acids. V dropped 0 bases and J dropped 4; count of bases not matched to a gene: 6. This CDR3 reads CASSPPSSGAYEQYF. The CDR3 DNA reads TGTGCCAGCTCACCACCGTCTAGCGGAGCTTACGAGCAGTACTTC.

This clone was detected only once. This chain links TRBV5-8 with TRBJ2-1, with TRBD1 identical over 7 bases. Germline-derived CDR1 and CDR2 are SGHTS and YDEGEE. There are 14 residues in the CDR3. The junction had 1 base not matched to a gene; V was cut back by 4 bases and J by 0 bases. CDR3 bases: TGTGCCAGCAGCCGGGACAGCTCCTACAATGAGCAGTTCTTC. Translating gives CASSRDSSYNEQFF.

The V gene is TRBV5-5, the J gene TRBJ1-2; D gene unclear. CDR3 length: 14 amino acids. Germline assignment: CDR1 SGHKS and CDR2 YYEKEE (reference sequence). The V gene lost 2 bases and the J gene lost 5 bases, with 13 bases spanning the gap. CDR3 nucleotides: TGTGCCAGCAGCTTTTTCCCCGGAGGTTATGGCTACACCTTC. Amino acid sequence: CASSFFPGGYGYTF.

The chain uses TRBV14 and TRBJ2-1; the match to TRBD1 covers 8 bases. Losses at the gene ends were 2 bases for V and 5 bases for J; bases not matched to a gene: 11. The CDR3 spans 17 residues. Germline assignment: CDR1 SGHDN and CDR2 FVKESK. CDR3: CASSQRWSVTGDNEQFF. The CDR3 DNA reads as TGTGCCAGCAGCCAAAGGTGGTCGGTGACAGGGGACAATGAGCAGTTCTTC.

The chain uses TRBV30 and TRBJ2-2, with D tentatively TRBD2 (5 bases). Germline assignment: CDR1 GTSNPN and CDR2 SVGIG (reference sequence). Trimming removed 3 bases from V and 0 bases from J, with 8 bases in between. This CDR3 region has 14 residues. CDR3: CAWSRGTNTGELFF. CDR3 in DNA: TGTGCCTGGAGCCGGGGAACGAACACCGGGGAGCTGTTTTTT.

The V and J genes are TRBV9 and TRBJ2-3, with a tentative D call TRBD2 (7 bases). The CDR3 is made up of 15 amino acids. In germline, CDR1 is SGDLS, CDR2 YYNGEE. V was pared by 0 bases and J by 4 bases, with 12 bases between. CDR3 protein: CASSVGGGGADTQYF. In DNA form, the CDR3 reads TGTGCCAGCAGCGTAGGGGGAGGGGGAGCAGATACGCAGTATTTT.

V gene TRBV5-1 combines with J gene TRBJ2-7, with D possibly matching TRBD2 (6 bases). V lost 6 bases to trimming and J lost 0 bases, with 16 bases between them. CDR1 and CDR2 (germline): SGHRS, YFSETQ. CDR3 length equals 15 residues. CDR3 bases: TGCGCCAGCACGGAGGGGAGGTCCTTCTCCTACGAGCAGTACTTC. Translation: CASTEGRSFSYEQYF.

The sample holds one count of this clone. The V and J genes are TRBV6-1 and TRBJ2-2; 9 bases map to TRBD1. V dropped 5 bases and J dropped 6; count of bases not matched to a gene: 7. Germline-derived CDR1 and CDR2 are MNHNS and SASEGT. The CDR3 has 15 amino acids. The CDR3 here is CASSPPDRGAGELFF. CDR3 bases: TGTGCCAGCAGTCCCCCGGACAGGGGTGCCGGGGAGCTGTTTTTT.

The chain combines TRBV6-1 with TRBJ2-7; 9 bases map to TRBD1. Trimming took 4 bases from V and 2 from J; bases not matched to a gene: 9. Germline CDR1 reads MNHNS; CDR2 reads SASEGT. The CDR3 consists of 16 residues. CDR3 region: CASSGVHGTGTYEQYF. The CDR3 DNA sequence: TGTGCCAGCAGTGGCGTCCACGGGACAGGGACCTACGAGCAGTACTTC.

This rearrangement joins TRBV6-1 to TRBJ2-7, with D possibly TRBD1 on 6 matching bases. The CDR3 has 12 residues. Germline V gene lookup returns CDR1 MNHNS and CDR2 SASEGT. V gave up 6 bases and J gave up 7 bases, with 13 bases separating them. The CDR3: CASRGGMGEQYF. The CDR3 DNA sequence: TGTGCCAGCAGAGGGGGAATGGGGGAGCAGTACTTC.

The rearrangement joins TRBV11-2 to TRBJ2-7, with 7 bases aligning to TRBD1. This CDR3 has 12 amino acids. The trim removed 2 bases at V and 5 bases at J, leaving 0 bases unmatched. Germline CDR1 and CDR2: SGHAT and FQNNGV. The CDR3 DNA is TGTGCCAGCAGCTTAACAGGGGACGAGCAGTACTTC. Its translation is CASSLTGDEQYF. Full variable domain (remainder filled in from reference TRBV11-2 and TRBJ2-7): EAGVAQSPRYKIIEKRQSVAFWCNPISGHATLYWYQQILGQGPKLLIQFQNNGVVDDSQLPKDRFSAERLKGVDSTLKIQPAKLEDSAVYLCASSLTGDEQYFGPGTRLTVT.

This clone was counted between two and nine times. This sequence joins TRBV2 and TRBJ1-2; maybe TRBD1 (6 bases). The CDR3 totals 13 residues. In germline, CDR1 is SNHLY, CDR2 FYNNEI. V shed 6 bases and J shed 7 bases, with 15 bases lying between them. The DNA for the CDR3 is TGTGCCAGCAGGCGACAGGAATCGGGTGGCTACACCTTC. It is translated as CASRRQESGGYTF.

This clone was recorded a few times. V and J are TRBV19 and TRBJ2-3, with 7 nucleotides matching TRBD1. V lost 11 bases, J lost 5 bases, and 10 bases stayed unmatched. The CDR3 consists of 13 residues. CDR1 is LNHDA, CDR2 SQIVND, per germline (reference sequence). In nucleotides, the CDR3 is TGTGCCGCATCAGGGGGTGGAGAAGATACGCAGTATTTT. Translation gives CAASGGGEDTQYF.

J is TRBJ2-7 and V is TRBV5-1; 7 bases agree with TRBD1. In germline, CDR1 is SGHRS, CDR2 YFSETQ. Trimming at V came to 0 bases and at J to 4 bases, leaving 4 bases not matched to a gene. The CDR3 covers 14 residues. The CDR3, as DNA: TGCGCCAGCAGCTTGGCCCCGACAGGGTACGAGCAGTACTTC. Amino acids: CASSLAPTGYEQYF.

This clone was counted once. The gene calls are TRBV5-1 and TRBJ1-3, with TRBD1 matching over 7 bases. Germline trimming cut 3 bases from V and 2 bases from J; bases unmatched to any gene: 8. The germline V gene has CDR1 SGHRS and CDR2 YFSETQ. The length of the CDR3 is 16 residues. This CDR3 is CASSSRQGGPGNTIYF. CDR3 DNA sequence: TGCGCCAGCAGCTCCAGACAGGGAGGCCCTGGAAACACCATATATTTT.

The gene calls are TRBV9 and TRBJ2-3; 8 bases fit TRBD2. The CDR3 runs to 15 residues. Germline V CDR1 and CDR2: SGDLS, YYNGEE. With V trimmed by 4 bases and J by 5 bases, 9 bases remained unmatched. The DNA for the CDR3 is TGTGCCAGCAGCCCAGGGTTAGCGGGAATAGATACGCAGTATTTT. Protein product: CASSPGLAGIDTQYF. Full variable domain (rest looked up from reference TRBV9 and TRBJ2-3): DSGVTQTPKHLITATGQRVTLRCSPRSGDLSVYWYQQSLDQGLQFLIQYYNGEERAKGNILERFSAQQFPDLHSELNLSSLELGDSALYFCASSPGLAGIDTQYFGPGTRLTVL.

This chain uses TRBV12-2 with TRBJ2-3; TRBD2 is the table's D call, not checked against the DNA. TRBV12-2 constitutes a pseudogene. The length of the CDR3 is 17 residues. The CDR3 sequence: CASRLATSGGVSDTQYF. The CDR3, as DNA: TGTGCAAGTCGCTTAGCAACTAGCGGAGGGGTCAGCGATACGCAGTATTTT.

This rearrangement joins TRBV4-1 to TRBJ2-7; the match to TRBD2 covers 10 bases. This CDR3 has 17 residues. Germline assignment: CDR1 MGHRA and CDR2 YSYEKL. V lost 0 bases to trimming and J lost 1 base; unmatched junction nucleotides: 6. The CDR3 region is CASSQDSLAGVSYEQYF. As DNA, the CDR3 is TGCGCCAGCAGCCAAGATTCCCTAGCGGGAGTATCCTACGAGCAGTACTTC.

The chain uses TRBV9 and TRBJ2-7, with 7 positions matching TRBD2. The CDR3 contains 16 residues. Germline CDR1 reads SGDLS; CDR2 reads YYNGEE. J lost 2 bases, V lost 4 bases, and 12 bases had no gene match. For the CDR3, the DNA is TGTGCCAGCAGCAGAAGTGGGGGGGAGCCCCCCTACGAGCAGTACTTC. Its protein is CASSRSGGEPPYEQYF.

This clone was observed a single time. The chain recombines TRBV5-5 with TRBJ2-7, with 13 bases identical to TRBD2. The CDR3 has 15 residues. Germline V lookup: CDR1 SGHKS, CDR2 YYEKEE (reference sequence). Unmatched junction bases numbered 2, after V lost 0 bases and J lost 5 bases. CDR3 amino acids: CASSLVGLAGDEQYF. The CDR3 bases are TGTGCCAGCAGCTTGGTCGGACTAGCGGGAGACGAGCAGTACTTC. The entire variable domain, with the rest obtained from reference TRBV5-5 and TRBJ2-7, is as follows: DAGVTQSPTHLIKTRGQQVTLRCSPISGHKSVSWYQQVLGQGPQFIFQYYEKEERGRGNFPDRFSARQFPNYSSELNVNALLLGDSALYLCASSLVGLAGDEQYFGPGTRLTVT.

The rearrangement joins TRBV7-8 to TRBJ1-4; maybe TRBD1 (5 bases). From germline, CDR1 is SGHVS and CDR2 FQNEAQ. Trimming took off 0 bases at V and 8 bases at J, with 13 bases between the two ends. The CDR3 length is 15 residues. DNA of the CDR3: TGTGCCAGCAGCTTAGCACCCGGGGGTAGGGAAAAACTGTTTTTT. Amino acid sequence: CASSLAPGGREKLFF.

V gene TRBV4-1 combines with J gene TRBJ2-6; 7 nucleotides match TRBD1. Unmatched junction bases numbered 2, after V lost 3 bases and J lost 3 bases. Germline CDR1 is MGHRA and CDR2 is YSYEKL. The CDR3 has 15 residues. In DNA, the CDR3 is TGCGCCAGCAGCCAGACAGGGAGTGGGGCCAACGTCCTGACTTTC. It codes for CASSQTGSGANVLTF.

The CDR3 sequence is CASSPNRGDFYGYTF. The CDR3 bases are TGTGCCAGCAGTCCCAACCGGGGAGACTTCTATGGCTACACCTTC. The chain recombines TRBV28 with TRBJ1-2; D not resolved. The CDR3 has 15 residues. Trimming took off 5 bases at V and 4 bases at J, with 17 bases between the two ends. Looked up from germline, CDR1 is MDHEN and CDR2 is SYDVKM.

The J gene is TRBJ2-2, the V gene TRBV7-8; 12 bases match TRBD2. V shed 5 bases and J 5 bases; nucleotides not matched to a gene: 3. CDR3 size: 15 residues. Germline CDR1 and CDR2: SGHVS and FQNEAQ. CDR3 residues: CASSILAGGTGELFF. The CDR3 nucleotides read TGTGCCAGCAGCATACTAGCGGGAGGAACCGGGGAGCTGTTTTTT.

CDR3: CASSQPAGLANQETQYF. As DNA, the CDR3 is TGCGCCAGCAGCCAACCCGCGGGACTGGCTAACCAAGAGACCCAGTACTTC. The chain joins TRBV4-1 to TRBJ2-5; weak D call: TRBD2 (6 bases). CDR1 is MGHRA and CDR2 is YSYEKL in the germline V gene. CDR3 length equals 17 residues. Between the trimmed V and J ends, which lost 2 bases and 0 bases, there was a span of 16 bases.

J is TRBJ2-2 and V is TRBV9; tentative D call: TRBD2 (6 bases). V was clipped by 1 base and J by 5 bases, with 9 bases between them. This CDR3 is built from 14 residues. The germline V gene encodes CDR1 SGDLS and CDR2 YYNGEE. The CDR3 protein is CASSVQLATGELFF. The CDR3 DNA is TGTGCCAGCAGCGTACAGCTAGCGACCGGGGAGCTGTTTTTT.